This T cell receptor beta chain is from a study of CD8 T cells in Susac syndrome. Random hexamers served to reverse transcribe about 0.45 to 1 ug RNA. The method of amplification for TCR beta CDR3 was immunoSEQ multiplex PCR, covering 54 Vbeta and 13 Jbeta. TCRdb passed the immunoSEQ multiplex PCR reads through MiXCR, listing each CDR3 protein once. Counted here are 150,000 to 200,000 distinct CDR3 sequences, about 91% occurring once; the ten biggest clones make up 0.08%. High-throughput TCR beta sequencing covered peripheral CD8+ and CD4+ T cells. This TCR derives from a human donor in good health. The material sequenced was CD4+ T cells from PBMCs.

The CDR3 DNA sequence: TGTGCCAGCAGATACCGGGATGAGCAGTTCTTC. Its translation: CASRYRDEQFF. The chain is built from TRBV28 and TRBJ2-1; no clear D gene. The ends were cut back, 6 bases at V and 8 bases at J, with 8 bases in the middle. Germline V gene data show CDR1 as MDHEN and CDR2 as SYDVKM. The CDR3 is made up of 11 amino acids. The whole variable domain, filled in from reference TRBV28 and TRBJ2-1, reads DVKVTQSSRYLVKRTGEKVFLECVQDMDHENMFWYRQDPGLGLRLIYFSYDVKMKEKGDIPEGYSVSREKKERFSLILESASTNQTSMYLCASRYRDEQFFGPGTRLTVL.